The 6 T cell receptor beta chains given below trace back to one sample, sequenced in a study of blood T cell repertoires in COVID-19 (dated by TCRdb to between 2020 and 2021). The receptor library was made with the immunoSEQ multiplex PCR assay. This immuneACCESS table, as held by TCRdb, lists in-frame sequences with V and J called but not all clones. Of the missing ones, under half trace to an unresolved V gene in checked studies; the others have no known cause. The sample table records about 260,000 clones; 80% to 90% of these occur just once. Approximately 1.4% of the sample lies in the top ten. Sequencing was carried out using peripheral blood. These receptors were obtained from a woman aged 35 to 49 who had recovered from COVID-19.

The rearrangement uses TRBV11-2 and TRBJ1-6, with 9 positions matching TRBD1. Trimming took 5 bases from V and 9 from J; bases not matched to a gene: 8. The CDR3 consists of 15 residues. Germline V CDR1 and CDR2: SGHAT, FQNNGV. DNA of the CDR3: TGTGCCAGCAGCACCCGACAGGGGGGAAGTTCACCCCTCCACTTT. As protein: CASSTRQGGSSPLHF.

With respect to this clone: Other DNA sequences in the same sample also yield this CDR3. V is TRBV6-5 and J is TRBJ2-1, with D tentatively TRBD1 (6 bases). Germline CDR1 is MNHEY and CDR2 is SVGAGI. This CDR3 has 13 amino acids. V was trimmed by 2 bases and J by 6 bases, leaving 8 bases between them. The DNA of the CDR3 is TGTGCCAGCAGTTACGTCAGGGGCAATGAGCAGTTCTTC. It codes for CASSYVRGNEQFF.

CDR3 sequence: CAISPDSNYGYTF. For the CDR3, the DNA is TGTGCCATCAGTCCAGACTCAAACTATGGCTACACCTTC. This chain uses TRBV10-3 with TRBJ1-2; D is ambiguous. Trimming shortened V by 5 bases and J by 2 bases, and 9 bases separated the two germline ends. The CDR3 spans 13 residues. CDR1 is ENHRY, CDR2 SYGVKD, per germline.

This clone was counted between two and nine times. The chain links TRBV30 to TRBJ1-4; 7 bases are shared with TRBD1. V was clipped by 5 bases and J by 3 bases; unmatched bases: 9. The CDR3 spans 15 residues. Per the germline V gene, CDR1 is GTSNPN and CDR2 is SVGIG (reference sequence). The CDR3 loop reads CAWDRQGWANEKLFF. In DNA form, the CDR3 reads TGTGCCTGGGATCGACAGGGTTGGGCTAATGAAAAACTGTTTTTT. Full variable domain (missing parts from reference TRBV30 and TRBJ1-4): SQTIHQWPATLVQPVGSPLSLECTVEGTSNPNLYWYRQAAGRGLQLLFYSVGIGQISSEVPQNLSASRPQDRQFILSSKKLLLSDSGFYLCAWDRQGWANEKLFFGSGTQLSVL.

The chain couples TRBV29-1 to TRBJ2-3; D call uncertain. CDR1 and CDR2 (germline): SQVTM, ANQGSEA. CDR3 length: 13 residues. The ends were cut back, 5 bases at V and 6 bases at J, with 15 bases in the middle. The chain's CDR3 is CSVKRSPSDTQYF. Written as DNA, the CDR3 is TGCAGCGTTAAAAGGAGTCCCAGCGATACGCAGTATTTT.

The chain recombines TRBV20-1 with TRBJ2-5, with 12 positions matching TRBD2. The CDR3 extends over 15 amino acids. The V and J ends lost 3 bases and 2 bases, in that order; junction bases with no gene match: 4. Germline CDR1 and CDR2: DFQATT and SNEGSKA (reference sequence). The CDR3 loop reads CSASLTSGGQETQYF. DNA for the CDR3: TGCAGTGCTAGTCTTACTAGCGGGGGGCAAGAGACCCAGTACTTC.